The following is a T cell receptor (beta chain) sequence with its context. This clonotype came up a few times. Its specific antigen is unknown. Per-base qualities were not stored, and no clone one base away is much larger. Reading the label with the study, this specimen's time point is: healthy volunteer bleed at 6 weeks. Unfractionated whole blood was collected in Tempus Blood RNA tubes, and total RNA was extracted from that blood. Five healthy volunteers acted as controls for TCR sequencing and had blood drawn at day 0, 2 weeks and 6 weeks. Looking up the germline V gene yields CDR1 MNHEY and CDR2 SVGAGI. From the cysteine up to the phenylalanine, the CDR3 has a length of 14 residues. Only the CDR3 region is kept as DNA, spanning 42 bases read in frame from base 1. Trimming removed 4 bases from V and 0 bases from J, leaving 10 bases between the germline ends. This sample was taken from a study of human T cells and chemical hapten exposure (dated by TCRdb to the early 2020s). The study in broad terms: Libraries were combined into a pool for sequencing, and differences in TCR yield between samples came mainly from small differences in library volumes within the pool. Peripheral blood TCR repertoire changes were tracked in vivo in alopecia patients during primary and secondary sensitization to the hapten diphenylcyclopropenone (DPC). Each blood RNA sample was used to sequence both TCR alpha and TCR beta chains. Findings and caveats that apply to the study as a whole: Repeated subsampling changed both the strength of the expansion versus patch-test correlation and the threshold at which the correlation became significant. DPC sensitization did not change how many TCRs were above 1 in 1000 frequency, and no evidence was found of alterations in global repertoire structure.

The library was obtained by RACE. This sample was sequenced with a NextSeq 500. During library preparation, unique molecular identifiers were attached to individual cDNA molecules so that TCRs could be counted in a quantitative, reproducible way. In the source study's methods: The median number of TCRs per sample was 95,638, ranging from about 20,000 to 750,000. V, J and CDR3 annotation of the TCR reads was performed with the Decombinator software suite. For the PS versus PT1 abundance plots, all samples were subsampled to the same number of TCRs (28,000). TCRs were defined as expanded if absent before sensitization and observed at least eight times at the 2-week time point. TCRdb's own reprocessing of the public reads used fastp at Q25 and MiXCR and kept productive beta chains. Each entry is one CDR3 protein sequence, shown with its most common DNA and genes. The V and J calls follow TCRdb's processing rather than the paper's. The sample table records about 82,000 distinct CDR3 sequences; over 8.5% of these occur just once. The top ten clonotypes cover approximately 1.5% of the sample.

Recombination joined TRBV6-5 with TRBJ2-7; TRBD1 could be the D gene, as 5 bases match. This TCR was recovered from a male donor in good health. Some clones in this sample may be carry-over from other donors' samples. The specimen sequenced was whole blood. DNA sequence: TGTGCCAGCAGTTCCAGGACACACTCCTACGAGCAGTACTTC. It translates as CASSSRTHSYEQYF.